The rows below give T cell receptor beta chains drawn from one sample of a study of neurological immune-mediated disorders. TCRdb analysed the 5' RACE reads with MiXCR anew, one entry per CDR3 protein. The repertoire consists of roughly 50,000 distinct CDR3 sequences, with 9.5% to 15% occurring once and the leading ten covering approximately 9%. Sequencing input: PBMCs. Receptors originate from a male donor with HTLV-1-associated myelopathy (HAM/TSP). CDR3s include the opening cysteine and the closing phenylalanine or tryptophan. The D gene is left open where the match is weak. Rows give clone size only sometimes, using once, few, many, or a class for an expanded clone.

many TRBJ1-6 NA TRBV7-2 TGTGCCAGCAGCCCTGCTCTACTGGGACCCCTCCACTTT CASSPALLGPLHF
few TRBJ2-1 TRBD2 TRBV4-1 TGCGCCAGCAGCCTACTAGCGGGGGGCCGAGGTGAGCAGTTCTTC CASSLLAGGRGEQFF
many TRBJ2-1 NA TRBV7-2 TGTGCCAGCAGCTTTCAATTCAGGGGTGAGCAGTTCTTC CASSFQFRGEQFF
many TRBJ2-7 NA TRBV3-1 TGTGCCAGCAGCCATGGAACGAGCTCCTACGAGCAGTACTTC CASSHGTSSYEQYF
NA TRBJ2-7 NA TRBV5-6 NA CASSFYICSTTPGQGGYEQYF
many TRBJ1-5 NA TRBV19 TGTGCCAGTAGTATAGACTCGGAGAGCAATCAGCCCCAGCATTTT CASSIDSESNQPQHF
once TRBJ2-7 NA TRBV20-1 TGCAGTGCTAGGTTCGGGGCTGGCGATCAGTATTTC CSARFGAGDQYF
NA TRBJ2-5 NA TRBV7-9 TGTGCCAGCAGCCGCCGTTTGGAGACCCAGTACTTC CASSRRLETQYF
NA TRBJ2-5 TRBD2 TRBV7-2 TGTGCCAGCAGCTTAGTCGGGACTACAGATACCCAGTACTTC CASSLVGTTDTQYF
many TRBJ1-2 TRBD1 TRBV20-1 TGCAGTGCTAGACGGGGACAGGGAGACTATGGCTACACCTTC CSARRGQGDYGYTF
many TRBJ2-7 TRBD2 TRBV7-2 TGTGCCAGCAGCGCAAGGGCGGGGGGGAATTACGAGCAGTACTTC CASSARAGGNYEQYF
many TRBJ2-3 TRBD2 TRBV5-1 TGCGCCAGCAGCTTGGCCAGCGGGGGCGGGGATACGCAGTATTTT CASSLASGGGDTQYF
NA TRBJ2-3 NA TRBV7-6 TGTGCCAGCAACCCCGTGGACTCCTACACAGATACGCAGTATTTT CASNPVDSYTDTQYF
many TRBJ2-7 NA TRBV7-2 TGTGCCAGCAGCTTAGGGGCAGGGCCGTCCTACGAGCAGTACTTC CASSLGAGPSYEQYF